This paragraph covers one T cell receptor (beta chain) sequence. This clone's antigen is unknown. No much larger clone exists at a distance of one base, and base qualities are not known. As encoded in the germline V gene, CDR1 is SNHLY while CDR2 is FYNNEI. The CDR3 sequence holds 13 residues, the cysteine and phenylalanine included. The sequence is cut down to CDR3 DNA, 39 bases in frame from base 1. From V the trimming removes 9 bases and from J it removes 6 bases, while the gene matches leave 9 bases of the junction unaccounted for. TCRbeta CDR3 regions were amplified from genomic DNA by means of the immunoSEQ Assay, a bias-controlled multiplex PCR. As for the original processing: The number of nucleated cells in each sample was estimated from the amplification of reference gene primers within the assay. Sequence reads were collapsed and filtered to measure the absolute abundance of every unique TCRbeta CDR3 rearrangement. For each sample, productive Simpson clonality was calculated as the square root of Simpson's diversity index over productive rearrangements. The table comes from immuneACCESS by way of TCRdb, which keeps in-frame sequences with V and J called. Part of the clones is missing from these tables; in studies checked, under half for an unresolved V gene and the rest for unknown reasons. That table is the source of V, J and clone size, and D and trimming were worked out from the DNA. In all, the sample holds 200,000 to 300,000 clones, and about 87% of those were seen once. The ten largest clones add up to 8% to 9.5% of the sample.

This entry comes from a study of blood T cell repertoires in COVID-19 (dated by TCRdb to 2018 to 2020). At the level of the whole study: The collaborator samples originated in the United States, Italy and Spain and spanned the acute and convalescent phases of COVID-19. The prospective study material was composed of cDNA or gDNA derived from T cells, B-cell-depleted T cells, or PBMCs. Deeply sampled blood TCRbeta repertoires from subjects exposed to, actively infected with, or recovered from COVID-19 were included in the dataset. A freely available public database, intended as a resource for researchers studying the immune response to SARS-CoV-2, is where the repertoires were released. Samples were obtained from the ongoing ImmuneRACE study (first 160 participants) and from over 1,000 subjects provided by 6 global collaborators. Nearly every sample came with metadata listing a de-identified subject ID, COVID-19 status, age in years and sex. HLA class I and class II types, where available, came from metadata supplied by the sample provider rather than from assay-based typing.

The collaborating institutions used their own protocols to collect whole blood in K2EDTA tubes. Collaborator samples were shipped for TCRbeta analysis as frozen whole blood, isolated PBMCs, or DNA extracted from either sample type. Results and caveats for the whole study, not just this receptor: The amount of clinical and demographic metadata varied by source and participant and was provided uncurated.

Material: peripheral blood. This clonotype was sampled from a human donor in a cohort sampled during active COVID-19. This sequence uses TRBV2 and TRBJ1-1; TRBD1 lines up with 8 middle nucleotides. CDR3 reads: CASNGQGAAEAFF. In nucleotides, the sequence is TGTGCCAGTAACGGACAGGGAGCGGCTGAAGCTTTCTTT.